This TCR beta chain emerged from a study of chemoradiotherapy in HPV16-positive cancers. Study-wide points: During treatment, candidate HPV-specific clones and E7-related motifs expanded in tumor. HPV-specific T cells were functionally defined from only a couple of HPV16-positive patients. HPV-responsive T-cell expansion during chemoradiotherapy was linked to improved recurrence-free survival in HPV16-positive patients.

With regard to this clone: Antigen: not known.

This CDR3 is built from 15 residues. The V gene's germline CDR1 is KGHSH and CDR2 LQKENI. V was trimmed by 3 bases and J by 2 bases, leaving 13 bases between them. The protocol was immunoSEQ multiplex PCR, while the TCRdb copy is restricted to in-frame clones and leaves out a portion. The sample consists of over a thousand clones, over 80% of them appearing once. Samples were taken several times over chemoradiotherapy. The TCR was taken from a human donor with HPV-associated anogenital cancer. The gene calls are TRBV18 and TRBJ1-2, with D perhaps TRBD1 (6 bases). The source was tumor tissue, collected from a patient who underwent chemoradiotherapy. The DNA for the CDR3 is TGTGCCAGCTCACCGCTCCGGACAGCAAACTATGGCTACACCTTC. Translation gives CASSPLRTANYGYTF.